This TCR beta chain was obtained from a study of tumor-infiltrating lymphocytes in primary liver carcinoma. At the level of the study: Productive TCRbeta reads per sample were roughly 3.5 to 8 million, not differing by tissue.

With a constant-region primer, TCR beta cDNA was made from around 530 ng of total RNA. Nested multiplex PCR, run for three rounds with slightly modified ARM-PCR, yielded TCR beta libraries. Rounds one and two of PCR, each of 10 cycles, were primed with TRBV1-TRBV30 forward primers and a C-beta reverse primer. Via MiXCR, TCRdb re-called the multiplex PCR reads, giving one row per CDR3 protein. The data hold about 120,000 distinct CDR3 sequences, with around 62% observed a single time. RNA and DNA were co-extracted from about 19-30 mg of unsorted bulk tissue. Every tumor sample held more than 75% viable tumor cells. Study results and caveats: Tumor region pairs shared more overlap than did tumor-adjacent and tumor-blood pairs. There were only about 8-25% of top clones found in all five tumor regions.

CDR3 length equals 16 residues. Trimming took 6 bases from V and 0 from J; bases not matched to a gene: 7. Germline V lookup: CDR1 SNHLY, CDR2 FYNNEI. Note on this clonotype: The antigen is undetermined.

The sequence was collected from an older woman with primary liver carcinoma and hepatitis B virus infection. Sequenced: liver tumor tissue from sampling region 1. The sample's subset: tumor region T1, superior pole. This chain links TRBV2 with TRBJ2-3; 9 bases line up with TRBD2. CDR3 loop: CASRATSGWSTDTQYF. The CDR3 nucleotides are TGTGCCAGCAGAGCTACTAGCGGGTGGAGCACAGATACGCAGTATTTT.